One sample yielded the 10 T cell receptor beta chains listed below, sequenced in a study of Ad26.COV2.S vaccination and SARS-CoV-2 variants. Method: immunoSEQ multiplex PCR; TCRdb's copy keeps in-frame clones and lacks some. The sample has around 450,000 clones, roughly 89% seen once. Treatment noted: over 15 received Ad26.COV2.S at low or high dose, single or two shots; several received placebo; per-sample allocation not given. Specimen acquisition occurred on day 63 following the initial vaccine or placebo injection. The sequencing here drew on peripheral blood, taken in a trial of Ad26.COV2.S vaccine versus placebo. Every receptor here comes from a person aged 18-65 years who received the Ad26.COV2.S COVID-19 vaccine or a placebo.

V and J are TRBV5-1 and TRBJ2-3; either TRBD1 or TRBD2 may fit D (5 bases each). V gave up 0 bases and J gave up 4 bases, with 12 bases separating them. This CDR3 comprises 15 residues. Per the germline V gene, CDR1 is SGHRS and CDR2 is YFSETQ. CDR3 DNA: TGCGCCAGCAGCTTGGGGGGCGAGGGCGCAGATACGCAGTATTTT. Its protein is CASSLGGEGADTQYF.

This chain uses TRBV5-1 with TRBJ1-2; D call uncertain. The ends were cut back, 4 bases at V and 6 bases at J, with 13 bases in the middle. CDR3 length equals 13 residues. Germline CDR1 is SGHRS and CDR2 is YFSETQ. CDR3 in amino acids: CASSRIRSDGYTF. The CDR3 DNA reads as TGCGCCAGCAGCAGGATCCGGAGCGATGGCTACACCTTC.

The rearrangement joins TRBV11-2 to TRBJ1-2; D not resolved. Trimming took off 5 bases at V and 3 bases at J, with 7 bases between the two ends. The length of the CDR3 is 12 residues. The germline CDR1 and CDR2 sequences are SGHAT and FQNNGV. The CDR3 reads CASSHEHYGYTF. Here the CDR3 DNA reads TGTGCCAGCAGCCACGAACACTATGGCTACACCTTC.

This chain joins TRBV5-1 and TRBJ2-2; D is unresolved. This CDR3 has 13 residues. The V end lost 0 bases, the J end lost 4 bases, and 4 bases lay between the germline ends. Per the germline V gene, CDR1 is SGHRS and CDR2 is YFSETQ. The CDR3 DNA follows: TGCGCCAGCAGCTTGGATGGCACCGGGGAGCTGTTTTTT. It specifies CASSLDGTGELFF.

This chain joins TRBV7-6 and TRBJ2-7; TRBD2 agrees at 12 bases. This CDR3 contains 16 residues. Germline V lookup: CDR1 SGHVS, CDR2 FNYEAQ. Trimming removed 1 base from V and 4 bases from J; junction bases left unmatched: 5. This chain's CDR3 is CASSLGPGTSGYEQYF. In DNA, the CDR3 is TGTGCCAGCAGCTTAGGGCCCGGGACTAGCGGGTACGAGCAGTACTTC.

This clone has a handful of counts. Different DNA sequences within this sample yield the same CDR3. The J gene is TRBJ2-2, the V gene TRBV5-1; D gene ambiguous. Germline V gene sequence: CDR1 SGHRS, CDR2 YFSETQ. V gave up 0 bases and J gave up 0 bases, with 3 bases separating them. The CDR3 spans 14 residues. The CDR3 DNA is TGCGCCAGCAGCTTGGAGGCGAACACCGGGGAGCTGTTTTTT. Its translation: CASSLEANTGELFF.

The chain has TRBV20-1 and TRBJ2-7; D remains ambiguous. Germline assignment: CDR1 DFQATT and CDR2 SNEGSKA (reference sequence). The CDR3 has 11 residues. The V gene lost 3 bases and the J gene lost 4 bases, with 7 bases spanning the gap. Written as DNA, the CDR3 is TGCAGTGCTAGTGCCAGGTACGAGCAGTACTTC. This codes for CSASARYEQYF.

V and J are TRBV7-9 and TRBJ2-2; TRBD1 matches at 12 bases. The CDR3 loop spans 15 amino acids. CDR1 is SEHNR and CDR2 is FQNEAQ in the germline V gene (reference sequence). V lost 4 bases and J lost 7; bases outside the gene matches: 4. The CDR3 loop reads CASSSGQGASGELFF. The CDR3 DNA reads as TGTGCCAGCAGCTCGGGACAGGGGGCAAGCGGGGAGCTGTTTTTT.

Here the CDR3 DNA reads TGTGCCAGCAGCTTAAGGGCCGGACCTAATGAAAAACTGTTTTTT. Translated: CASSLRAGPNEKLFF. The genes are TRBV11-3 and TRBJ1-4; the D is unclear. V was clipped by 2 bases and J by 3 bases, with 10 bases between them. Germline V lookup: CDR1 SGHNT, CDR2 YENEEA. The CDR3 totals 15 residues. The full variable domain, its missing parts supplied by reference TRBV11-3 and TRBJ1-4, is EAGVVQSPRYKIIEKKQPVAFWCNPISGHNTLYWYLQNLGQGPELLIRYENEEAVDDSQLPKDRFSAERLKGVDSTLKIQPAELGDSAVYLCASSLRAGPNEKLFFGSGTQLSVL.

Regarding this clone: Sequence at one end of the junction differs from germline and may be a read error. The V gene is TRBV13, the J gene TRBJ2-1; D is unclear. Germline CDR1 reads PRHDT; CDR2 reads FYEKMQ (reference sequence). The CDR3 extends over 13 amino acids. The CDR3 reads CASSLGSYNEQFF. CDR3 DNA sequence: TGTGCCAGCAGCCTAGGGTCCTACAATGAGCAGTTCTTC. Full variable domain (missing parts from reference TRBV13 and TRBJ2-1): AAGVIQSPRHLIKEKRETATLKCYPIPRHDTVYWYQQGPGQDPQFLISFYEKMQSDKGSIPDRFSAQQFSDYHSELNMSSLELGDSALYFCASSLGSYNEQFFGPGTRLTVL.